The rows below give T cell receptor beta chains drawn from one sample of a study of cytomegalovirus exposure and HLA in healthy donors. Data came from immunoSEQ multiplex PCR; TCRdb stores just in-frame clones and leaves some out. The table has under 150,000 clones, about four fifths seen once; the top ten hold nearly 2.5%. The sample comprised PBMCs. These receptors were collected from a woman under 30 in good health and CMV-seronegative. The CDR3 runs from the conserved cysteine through the conserved F or W. The D gene is left open where the match is weak. Where a row states a size, it is once, few, many or the class of an expanded clone; other rows omit it.

.,once,TRBV28,TRBJ2-1,TGTGCCAGCAGCTCTCATGAGCAGTTCTTC,CASSSHEQFF
.,.,TRBV5-6,TRBJ1-4,TGTGCCAGCAGCTCAGGCCCCGCAACTAATGAAAAACTGTTTTTT,CASSSGPATNEKLFF
.,.,TRBV4-2,TRBJ1-5,TGTGCCAGCAGCCCGCGTGGGGGGCTAGCGGGTCAGCCCCAGCATTTT,CASSPRGGLAGQPQHF
TRBD1,.,TRBV4-1,TRBJ2-5,TGCGCCAGCAGCCCCACGATTTGGACAGGGAAACAAGAGACCCAGTACTTC,CASSPTIWTGKQETQYF
TRBD1,.,TRBV5-6,TRBJ1-1,TGTGCCAGCAGCGTTGACAGGGGGCTGGACACTGAAGCTTTCTTT,CASSVDRGLDTEAFF
TRBD2,.,TRBV27,TRBJ2-7,TGTGCCAGCAGTCCCCGGACTAGTGGAAACGAGCAGTACTTC,CASSPRTSGNEQYF
TRBD1,.,TRBV25-1,TRBJ1-2,TGTGCCAGCAGTGCCGGGACAGGGCAAGGCTACACCTTC,CASSAGTGQGYTF
TRBD2,.,TRBV28,TRBJ2-7,TGTGCCAGCAGTTTAAGCCCGGGACTAGGGGGGATAGAATACGAGCAGTACTTC,CASSLSPGLGGIEYEQYF
.,.,TRBV5-1,TRBJ1-1,TGCGCCAGCAGCCCGGGGACAAGCCACACTGAAGCTTTCTTT,CASSPGTSHTEAFF
.,once,TRBV9,TRBJ1-2,TGTGCCAGCAGCGTAGGGGGCGGGGGCCGGGGTGGCTACACCTTC,CASSVGGGGRGGYTF
TRBD1,once,TRBV27,TRBJ1-2,TGTGCCAGCAGTGACACAGGGGTAGCTAACTATGGCTACACCTTC,CASSDTGVANYGYTF
.,.,TRBV29-1,TRBJ1-1,TGCAGCGTTGCGCGGGCCGTCGGAGCTTTCTTT,CSVARAVGAFF
.,.,TRBV2,TRBJ1-2,TGTGCCAGCAGTGAAATATTCGGGGTTGGAAAAGGTGGCTACACCTTC,CASSEIFGVGKGGYTF
.,.,TRBV4-3,TRBJ1-1,TGCGCCAGCAGCCAAGGGACAGTTTCTAACACTGAAGCTTTCTTT,CASSQGTVSNTEAFF
.,few,TRBV5-1,TRBJ1-1,TGCGCCAGCAGCTTAAGAGGAGACTACACTGAAGCTTTCTTT,CASSLRGDYTEAFF
TRBD1,.,TRBV7-2,TRBJ2-2,TGTGCCAGCAGAAATCGGGGGACAGGGATCGGCACCGGGGAGCTGTTTTTT,CASRNRGTGIGTGELFF
.,once,TRBV6-1,TRBJ2-3,TGTGCCAGCAGTTTAAACAGGGTAGGCACAGATACGCAGTATTTT,CASSLNRVGTDTQYF
.,.,TRBV5-1,TRBJ2-3,TGCGCCAGCAGCTTGGATAGGACTAGCACAGATACGCAGTATTTT,CASSLDRTSTDTQYF
TRBD2,.,TRBV5-1,TRBJ2-6,TGCGCCAGCAGCTGGGGGGGGGAAGGGTCTGGGGCCAACGTCCTGACTTTC,CASSWGGEGSGANVLTF
TRBD1,.,TRBV18,TRBJ2-1,TGTGCCAGCTCAAGAAGGACGGGACAGACCTACAATGAGCAGTTCTTC,CASSRRTGQTYNEQFF
TRBD1,.,TRBV5-1,TRBJ1-1,TGCGCCAGCAGCTTCGGACAGGGGGTGATTGGCCCTACCACTGAAGCTTTCTTT,CASSFGQGVIGPTTEAFF
.,once,TRBV6-6,TRBJ1-2,TGTGCCAGCAGCTACAGGGAGGACGGCTACACCTTC,CASSYREDGYTF
TRBD1,.,TRBV9,TRBJ1-5,TGTGCCAGCAGCAAGACAGGGGGCTATGAACAGCCCCAGCATTTT,CASSKTGGYEQPQHF
.,.,TRBV4-3,TRBJ1-4,TGCGCCAGCAGCCAAGGGGCGGGTCTGGGGACTAATGAAAAACTGTTTTTT,CASSQGAGLGTNEKLFF
.,.,TRBV9,TRBJ1-2,TGTGCCAGCAGCGGCGGGACGCAAGGGCGAGGCTACACCTTC,CASSGGTQGRGYTF
.,.,TRBV21-1,TRBJ1-5,TGTGCCAGCAGCAACCCATTCGAGACAGGGGGCGCCGTAAGGAATCAGCCCCAGCATTTT,CASSNPFETGGAVRNQPQHF
.,once,TRBV4-2,TRBJ1-1,TGTGCCAGCAGCCAAGACAGAAGGAACACTGAAGCTTTCTTT,CASSQDRRNTEAFF
.,.,TRBV10-1,TRBJ1-3,TGCGCCAGCAGTGAGGCCAGCTCTGGAAACACCATATATTTT,CASSEASSGNTIYF
.,.,TRBV5-8,TRBJ1-6,TGTGCCAGCAGCCCGGGACTCTCAGTGGGGTCACCCCTCCACTTT,CASSPGLSVGSPLHF
.,.,TRBV5-1,TRBJ1-4,TGCGCCAGCAGCTCGTCGGGGGGTTTTAATGAAAAACTGTTTTTT,CASSSSGGFNEKLFF
.,.,TRBV28,TRBJ1-2,TGTGCCAGCAGTCCCTTTGGCGGTCCGGGCTATGGCTACACCTTC,CASSPFGGPGYGYTF
.,.,TRBV6-1,TRBJ2-1,TGTGCCAGCAGTCGGGAGAGTGGATTTCCGAGACGGCAGTTCTTC,CASSRESGFPRRQFF
TRBD1,.,TRBV11-2,TRBJ1-1,TGTGCCAGCAGCTTAGTCCTGGGACAGCCTAACACTGAAGCTTTCTTT,CASSLVLGQPNTEAFF
.,.,TRBV28,TRBJ1-1,TGTGCCAGCAGTTGGGGGGAAGGGGGGGGAGCTGAAGCTTTCTTT,CASSWGEGGGAEAFF
.,.,TRBV9,TRBJ2-5,TGTGCCAGCAGCGTGGAAGGGGGCCAAGAGACCCAGTACTTC,CASSVEGGQETQYF